A selection of T cell receptor beta chains follows, all from one sample in a study of shared clonotypes between healthy human individuals. Sequenced by immunoSEQ multiplex PCR; TCRdb stores in-frame clones only, minus some. The sample yields some 900,000 clones, about three quarters seen once. The source material was memory CD4+ T cells sorted from blood. These receptor sequences come from a young man in good health. Each CDR3 is given with its conserved first and last residue. The order of the fields is CDR3 protein, CDR3 DNA, D gene, clone size, V gene, J gene. The D gene is left open where the match is weak. Only part of the rows carry a size: once, few, many, or a class if the clone is expanded.

CDR3: CAISQPNDLPETQYF
DNA: TGTGCCATCAGTCAACCAAACGACCTTCCAGAGACCCAGTACTTC
D: NA
size: NA
V: TRBV10-3
J: TRBJ2-5

CDR3: CSAVAGALRGTDTQYF
DNA: TGCAGCGCTGTGGCGGGGGCTCTTAGAGGGACAGATACGCAGTATTTT
D: NA
size: NA
V: TRBV29-1
J: TRBJ2-3

CDR3: CASSTLAGGPDTQYF
DNA: TGCGCCAGCAGCACGCTAGCGGGGGGGCCAGATACGCAGTATTTT
D: TRBD2
size: few
V: TRBV5-1
J: TRBJ2-3

CDR3: CASSGWGLSSPEQYF
DNA: TGTGCCAGCAGTGGGTGGGGACTTTCCTCCCCCGAGCAGTACTTC
D: NA
size: NA
V: TRBV27
J: TRBJ2-7

CDR3: CASSPTGDTEAFF
DNA: TGTGCCAGCTCACCCACGGGAGACACTGAAGCTTTCTTT
D: NA
size: NA
V: TRBV18
J: TRBJ1-1

CDR3: CASSLAQRASGIHNEQFF
DNA: TGTGCCAGCAGCTTAGCCCAAAGGGCTAGCGGGATCCACAATGAGCAGTTCTTC
D: TRBD2
size: NA
V: TRBV7-2
J: TRBJ2-1

CDR3: CASRTEISNQPQHF
DNA: TGTGCCAGCAGGACAGAGATTAGCAATCAGCCCCAGCATTTT
D: NA
size: once
V: TRBV2
J: TRBJ1-5

CDR3: CASSERQGNSPLHF
DNA: TGTGCCAGCAGTGAGCGGCAGGGAAATTCACCCCTCCACTTT
D: NA
size: NA
V: TRBV2
J: TRBJ1-6

CDR3: CASSQRTALGTGELFF
DNA: TGTGCCAGCAGCCAACGGACAGCCCTCGGGACCGGGGAGCTGTTTTTT
D: NA
size: NA
V: TRBV11-2
J: TRBJ2-2

CDR3: CASSDLWEGQPQHF
DNA: TGTGCCAGCAGTGATTTGTGGGAGGGTCAGCCCCAGCATTTT
D: NA
size: many
V: TRBV6-1
J: TRBJ1-5

CDR3: CASSEAPRAANTEAFF
DNA: TGTGCCAGCAGTGAAGCGCCCAGGGCTGCGAACACTGAAGCTTTCTTT
D: NA
size: once
V: TRBV6-1
J: TRBJ1-1

CDR3: CASRPQWGGDIQYF
DNA: TGTGCCAGCAGACCTCAGTGGGGAGGGGACATTCAGTACTTC
D: TRBD2
size: NA
V: TRBV6-5
J: TRBJ2-4

CDR3: CASSLVRGTYEKLFF
DNA: TGTGCCAGCAGCTTGGTACGGGGGACGTACGAAAAACTGTTTTTT
D: NA
size: NA
V: TRBV5-6
J: TRBJ1-4

CDR3: CASSSPDRWDEQYF
DNA: TGTGCCAGCAGCTCTCCGGACAGATGGGACGAGCAGTACTTC
D: NA
size: once
V: TRBV5-4
J: TRBJ2-7

CDR3: CASSPSGTSLTDTQYF
DNA: TGCGCCAGCAGCCCTTCTGGGACTAGCCTCACAGATACGCAGTATTTT
D: TRBD2
size: NA
V: TRBV4-1
J: TRBJ2-3

CDR3: CASSEEVFQETQYF
DNA: TGTGCCAGCAGTGAAGAGGTCTTTCAAGAGACCCAGTACTTC
D: NA
size: NA
V: TRBV6-1
J: TRBJ2-5

CDR3: CASKRDPTGNTIYF
DNA: TGTGCCAGCAAGCGTGACCCCACTGGAAACACCATATATTTT
D: NA
size: NA
V: TRBV9
J: TRBJ1-3

CDR3: CASSLAGSSYEQYF
DNA: TGTGCCAGCAGTTTAGCAGGGTCGTCCTACGAGCAGTACTTC
D: NA
size: once
V: TRBV6-6
J: TRBJ2-7

CDR3: CASSPFTSGTDNYGYTF
DNA: TGTGCCAGCTCACCCTTTACCTCCGGGACGGATAACTATGGCTACACCTTC
D: NA
size: once
V: TRBV18
J: TRBJ1-2

CDR3: CAISGGREHEQYF
DNA: TGTGCCATCAGTGGTGGCAGGGAACACGAGCAGTACTTC
D: NA
size: many
V: TRBV10-3
J: TRBJ2-7

CDR3: CASSLTPTNYGYTF
DNA: TGTGCCAGCAGCTTAACGCCAACTAACTATGGCTACACCTTC
D: NA
size: NA
V: TRBV7-9
J: TRBJ1-2

CDR3: CASSRLGTAFSSYNSPLHF
DNA: TGTGCCAGCAGTCGACTCGGGACGGCTTTTAGCTCCTATAATTCACCCCTCCACTTT
D: NA
size: many
V: TRBV5-8
J: TRBJ1-6

CDR3: CAWRKGPNQPQHF
DNA: TGTGCCTGGAGGAAGGGGCCAAATCAGCCCCAGCATTTT
D: NA
size: few
V: TRBV30
J: TRBJ1-5

CDR3: CASSGLAASYEQYF
DNA: TGTGCCAGCAGTGGTCTAGCGGCCTCCTACGAGCAGTACTTC
D: TRBD2
size: NA
V: TRBV2
J: TRBJ2-7

CDR3: CSVRGLAEAQETQYF
DNA: TGCAGCGTTAGGGGACTAGCGGAGGCCCAAGAGACCCAGTACTTC
D: TRBD2
size: NA
V: TRBV29-1
J: TRBJ2-5

CDR3: CASSVGAWRTSGTNEQFF
DNA: TGTGCCAGCAGCGTAGGGGCTTGGAGGACTAGCGGGACGAATGAGCAGTTCTTC
D: TRBD2
size: NA
V: TRBV9
J: TRBJ2-1

CDR3: CASSPRGGYSSIPTEAFF
DNA: TGTGCCAGCAGCCCCCGTGGGGGGTATTCGTCGATTCCCACTGAAGCTTTCTTT
D: NA
size: once
V: TRBV7-2
J: TRBJ1-1

CDR3: CASSYGGRDGYTF
DNA: TGTGCCAGCAGTTACGGGGGGCGGGATGGCTACACCTTC
D: NA
size: NA
V: TRBV6-5
J: TRBJ1-2

CDR3: CASSRNFLAGGPGDTQYF
DNA: TGTGCCAGCAGCCGAAATTTCCTAGCGGGAGGGCCGGGAGATACGCAGTATTTT
D: TRBD2
size: NA
V: TRBV7-9
J: TRBJ2-3

CDR3: CASSAIDGPRGYTF
DNA: TGTGCCAGTAGTGCAATCGACGGACCCCGAGGCTACACCTTC
D: NA
size: many
V: TRBV19
J: TRBJ1-2

CDR3: CASSYDRGAVNTEAFF
DNA: TGTGCCAGCAGTTATGACAGGGGAGCGGTGAACACTGAAGCTTTCTTT
D: TRBD1
size: NA
V: TRBV5-6
J: TRBJ1-1

CDR3: CASSHRDLYEQYF
DNA: TGTGCCAGCAGTCACCGGGACTTGTACGAGCAGTACTTC
D: NA
size: NA
V: TRBV6-1
J: TRBJ2-7

CDR3: CASSFAGQGAGELFF
DNA: TGCGCCAGCAGCTTTGCTGGACAGGGGGCCGGGGAGCTGTTTTTT
D: TRBD1
size: NA
V: TRBV5-1
J: TRBJ2-2

CDR3: CASSVQGLSNSPLHF
DNA: TGTGCCAGCAGCGTACAGGGATTGAGCAATTCACCCCTCCACTTT
D: NA
size: NA
V: TRBV9
J: TRBJ1-6

CDR3: CASSSGQGDNQPQHF
DNA: TGTGCCAGCAGCTCCGGACAGGGGGACAATCAGCCCCAGCATTTT
D: TRBD1
size: NA
V: TRBV5-4
J: TRBJ1-5

CDR3: CASQERGSLAYNEQFF
DNA: TGTGCCAGCCAGGAGAGAGGGTCTTTAGCCTACAATGAGCAGTTCTTC
D: NA
size: once
V: TRBV25-1
J: TRBJ2-1

CDR3: CASSQQRSGELFF
DNA: TGTGCTAGCAGCCAGCAGCGGTCCGGGGAGCTGTTTTTT
D: NA
size: NA
V: TRBV7-7
J: TRBJ2-2

CDR3: CASGLVLAKGVGEAFF
DNA: TGTGCTAGTGGTTTGGTACTAGCAAAGGGGGTGGGTGAAGCTTTCTTT
D: NA
size: NA
V: TRBV12-5
J: TRBJ1-1

CDR3: CASSPQFLEANTIYF
DNA: TGCGCCAGCAGCCCCCAGTTTCTTGAGGCCAACACCATATATTTT
D: NA
size: NA
V: TRBV4-1
J: TRBJ1-3

CDR3: CASTSGSPKDTQYF
DNA: TGCGCCAGCACCAGCGGGAGCCCAAAGGATACGCAGTATTTT
D: TRBD2
size: NA
V: TRBV5-1
J: TRBJ2-3

CDR3: CASSYDRQETQYF
DNA: TGTGCCAGCAGTTACGACAGACAAGAGACCCAGTACTTC
D: NA
size: NA
V: TRBV6-6
J: TRBJ2-5

CDR3: CARSLDGSTYNEQFF
DNA: TGTGCCAGAAGCTTGGACGGATCCACATACAATGAGCAGTTCTTC
D: NA
size: once
V: TRBV5-3
J: TRBJ2-1

CDR3: CASSQDSRGGTLFRGNTIYF
DNA: TGCGCCAGCAGCCAAGATTCGAGAGGGGGAACTCTTTTCCGTGGAAACACCATATATTTT
D: NA
size: NA
V: TRBV4-1
J: TRBJ1-3

CDR3: CASSLVAGAYEQYF
DNA: TGTGCCAGCAGTTTGGTAGCGGGGGCCTACGAGCAGTACTTC
D: TRBD2
size: NA
V: TRBV28
J: TRBJ2-7

CDR3: CASSEWSWSHEQFF
DNA: TGTGCCAGCAGTGAATGGAGTTGGAGCCATGAGCAGTTCTTC
D: NA
size: NA
V: TRBV2
J: TRBJ2-1

CDR3: CASSVSGGLGYEQYF
DNA: TGTGCCAGCAGTGTAAGCGGGGGGCTCGGGTACGAGCAGTACTTC
D: TRBD2
size: NA
V: TRBV2
J: TRBJ2-7

CDR3: CASSLTDRDHNEQFF
DNA: TGCGCCAGCAGCCTAACGGACAGGGACCACAATGAGCAGTTCTTC
D: TRBD1
size: NA
V: TRBV4-3
J: TRBJ2-1

CDR3: CASSLGLAGNYEQYF
DNA: TGTGCCAGCAGTTTAGGGCTAGCGGGGAACTACGAGCAGTACTTC
D: TRBD2
size: many
V: TRBV28
J: TRBJ2-7

CDR3: CASRVAGVKGDGYTF
DNA: TGTGCCAGCAGAGTTGCAGGGGTGAAAGGGGATGGCTACACCTTC
D: NA
size: NA
V: TRBV28
J: TRBJ1-2

CDR3: CASSGANVLTF
DNA: TGTGCCAGCTCTGGGGCCAACGTCCTGACTTTC
D: NA
size: few
V: TRBV2
J: TRBJ2-6

CDR3: CASNRQGQGNTEAFF
DNA: TGTGCCAGCAACCGACAGGGGCAGGGGAACACTGAAGCTTTCTTT
D: TRBD1
size: NA
V: TRBV11-2
J: TRBJ1-1

CDR3: CASSLSAGNTYEQYF
DNA: TGTGCCAGCAGCTTGTCCGCAGGGAACACCTACGAGCAGTACTTC
D: NA
size: NA
V: TRBV5-4
J: TRBJ2-7

CDR3: CASSPMTSGGALKTQYF
DNA: TGTGCCAGCAGCCCGATGACTAGCGGGGGGGCTTTGAAGACCCAGTACTTC
D: TRBD2
size: NA
V: TRBV7-9
J: TRBJ2-5

CDR3: CASSQDSYEQYF
DNA: TGTGCCAGCAGCCAAGACAGCTACGAGCAGTACTTC
D: NA
size: NA
V: TRBV5-4
J: TRBJ2-7

CDR3: CASKPDSGGQPQHF
DNA: TGTGCCAGCAAGCCGGACTCGGGCGGCCAGCCCCAGCATTTT
D: NA
size: NA
V: TRBV6-5
J: TRBJ1-5